This TCR beta chain was identified during a study of blood T cell repertoires in COVID-19. On the study more broadly: The United States, Italy and Spain provided the acute and convalescent COVID-19 samples. PBMCs, B-cell-depleted T cells, or T cells provided the cDNA or gDNA that made up the material.

Study processing details: The assay estimated nucleated cells by amplifying reference gene primers. Sequencing was performed with immunoSEQ multiplex PCR; in TCRdb, only in-frame clones are kept and a portion is missing. V and J calls and clone size follow that table, whereas D and trimming were derived from the DNA. The sample lists under 250,000 clones, about 80% occurring once. As concerns this clone: At the DNA level, this CDR3 is encoded by other sequences in the same sample as well.

The receptor's source is a man aged 45-60 years with active or convalescent COVID-19. Sequencing used peripheral blood.

CDR3 in DNA: TGTGCCAGCAGCACCGGGACAGGGGGCGAGCAGTACTTC. Amino acid sequence: CASSTGTGGEQYF. V gene TRBV7-8 combines with J gene TRBJ2-7; 11 positions agree with TRBD1. The CDR3 is 13 amino acids. Germline lookup yields CDR1 SGHVS and CDR2 FQNEAQ. Trimming removed 5 bases from V and 6 bases from J; junction bases left unmatched: 3.